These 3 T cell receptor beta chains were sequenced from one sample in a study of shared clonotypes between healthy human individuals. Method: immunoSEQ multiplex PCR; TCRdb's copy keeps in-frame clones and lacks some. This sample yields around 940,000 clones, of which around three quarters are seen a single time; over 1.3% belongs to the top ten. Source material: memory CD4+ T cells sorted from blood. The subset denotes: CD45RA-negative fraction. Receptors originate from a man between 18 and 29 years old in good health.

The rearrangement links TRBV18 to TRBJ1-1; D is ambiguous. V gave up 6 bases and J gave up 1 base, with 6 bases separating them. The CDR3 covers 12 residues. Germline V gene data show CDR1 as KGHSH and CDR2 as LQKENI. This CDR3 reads CASSTKNTEAFF. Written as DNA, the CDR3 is TGTGCCAGCTCTACAAAGAACACTGAAGCTTTCTTT.

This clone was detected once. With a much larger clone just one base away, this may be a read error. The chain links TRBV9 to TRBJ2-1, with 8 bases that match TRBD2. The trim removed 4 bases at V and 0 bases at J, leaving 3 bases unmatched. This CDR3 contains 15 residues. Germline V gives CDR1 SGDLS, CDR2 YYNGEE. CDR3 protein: CASSPGTSSYNEQFF. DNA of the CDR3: TGTGCCAGCAGCCCTGGGACTAGCTCCTACAATGAGCAGTTCTTC.

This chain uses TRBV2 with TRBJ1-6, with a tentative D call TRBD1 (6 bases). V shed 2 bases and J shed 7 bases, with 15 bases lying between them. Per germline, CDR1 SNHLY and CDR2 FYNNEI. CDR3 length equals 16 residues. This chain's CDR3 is CASSEPYRTVNSPLHF. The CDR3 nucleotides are TGTGCCAGCAGTGAACCCTACAGGACAGTAAATTCACCCCTCCACTTT.